A selection of T cell receptor beta chains follows, all from one sample in a study of blood T cell repertoires in COVID-19. Clones were sequenced by immunoSEQ multiplex PCR, and TCRdb holds only the in-frame ones, with some missing. The sample shows a few hundred thousand clones, about 90% of them seen only once. Material for sequencing was peripheral blood. These receptors all stem from a woman under 40 with COVID-19, enrolled during active disease. The CDR3 runs from the conserved cysteine through the conserved F or W. Fields, in order: CDR3 length, clone size, V gene, D gene, J gene, CDR3 DNA, CDR3 protein. D genes are given only for firm matches. Only some rows state a clone size, as once, few, many or a class for expanded clones.

15,once,TRBV7-6,-,TRBJ2-3,TGTGCCAGCAGCCCCACCCAGTCCTCCACAGATACGCAGTATTTT,CASSPTQSSTDTQYF
14,-,TRBV5-1,TRBD1,TRBJ2-3,TGCGCCAGCAGCTCTGGACAGGGCACAGATACGCAGTATTTT,CASSSGQGTDTQYF
12,-,TRBV6-6,-,TRBJ2-7,TGTGCCAGCAGTTACCGGGACAACCATCATTACTTC,CASSYRDNHHYF
18,once,TRBV7-2,TRBD2,TRBJ2-2,TGTGCCAGCAGCCCACGAGGTGTGGCTAGCGGGAGCGTCGGGGAGCTGTTTTTT,CASSPRGVASGSVGELFF
12,-,TRBV30,-,TRBJ2-7,TGTGCCTGGAGTGTACAGCACTACGAGCAGTACTTC,CAWSVQHYEQYF
13,-,TRBV10-3,-,TRBJ1-2,TGTGCCATCAGAGAGGACAAGGATGCTGGCTACACCTTC,CAIREDKDAGYTF
12,-,TRBV6-5,-,TRBJ2-5,TGTGCCAGCACACTGTACCAAGAGACCCAGTACTTC,CASTLYQETQYF
19,-,TRBV7-9,TRBD2,TRBJ2-1,TGTGCCAGCAGCTTAGCCCAGGATCAGCGGGAATCCTTTTACAATGAGCAGTTCTTC,CASSLAQDQRESFYNEQFF
13,-,TRBV7-9,TRBD2,TRBJ2-1,TGTGCCAGCAGCCCAGCGGGAGAAACGGGGCAGTTCTTC,CASSPAGETGQFF
11,-,TRBV12-3/TRBV12-4,-,TRBJ2-7,TGTGCCAGCAGTTTATACTACGAGCAGTACTTC,CASSLYYEQYF
16,-,TRBV4-1,-,TRBJ1-3,TGCGCCAGCAGCCAAGATTGGCAAGAAGCTGGAAACACCATATATTTT,CASSQDWQEAGNTIYF
17,-,TRBV28,TRBD1,TRBJ1-1,TGTGCCAGCAGTTTAATGGAGACAGGGTGGGTGAACACTGAAGCTTTCTTT,CASSLMETGWVNTEAFF
11,-,TRBV3-1/TRBV3-2,-,TRBJ2-3,TGTGCCAGCGGGAGTCAAGATACGCAGTATTTT,CASGSQDTQYF